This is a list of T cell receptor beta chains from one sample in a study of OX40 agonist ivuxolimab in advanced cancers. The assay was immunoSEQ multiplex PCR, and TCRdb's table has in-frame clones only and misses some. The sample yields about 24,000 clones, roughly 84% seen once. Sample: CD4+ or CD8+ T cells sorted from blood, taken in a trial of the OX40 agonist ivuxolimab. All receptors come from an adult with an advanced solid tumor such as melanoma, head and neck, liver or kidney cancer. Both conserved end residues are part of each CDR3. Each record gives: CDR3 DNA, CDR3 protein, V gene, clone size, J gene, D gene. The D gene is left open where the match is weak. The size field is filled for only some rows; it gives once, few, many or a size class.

TGTGCCAGCTCCCTAGCGGGAGGGACAGTAGGGCAGTTCTTC,CASSLAGGTVGQFF,TRBV9,NA,TRBJ2-1,TRBD2
TGCGCCAGCAGCATAACTGCGGGGGGTGACACCGGGGAGCTGTTTTTT,CASSITAGGDTGELFF,TRBV5-1,NA,TRBJ2-2,TRBD2
TGTGCCAGCAGCCCACCCGGCACGATCTTTGAAGCTTTCTTT,CASSPPGTIFEAFF,TRBV11-3,NA,TRBJ1-1,NA
TGTGCCAGCAACCTTCAGGACAATGAGCAGTTCTTC,CASNLQDNEQFF,TRBV18,NA,TRBJ2-1,NA
TGTGCCAGCAGCTTCGGAGCGGGGATCGAGACCCAGTACTTC,CASSFGAGIETQYF,TRBV5-6,NA,TRBJ2-5,TRBD2
TGCGCCAGCAGCCAAGTTCAGGCGGTTTTCTCCGGGGAGCTGTTTTTT,CASSQVQAVFSGELFF,TRBV4-1,NA,TRBJ2-2,NA
TGCGCCAGCAGACCAACTACTAGCGGCTACGAGCAGTACTTC,CASRPTTSGYEQYF,TRBV4-1,NA,TRBJ2-7,TRBD2
TGTGCCAGCACGGCTAACAGGGATGAAAAACTGTTTTTT,CASTANRDEKLFF,TRBV10-3,few,TRBJ1-4,NA
TGTGCCAGCTCACCACCAAGAGACAGGGGAAACTATGGCTACACCTTC,CASSPPRDRGNYGYTF,TRBV18,once,TRBJ1-2,TRBD1
TGCAGCGTTGAAGTGGGGGAGACGCAGTATTTT,CSVEVGETQYF,TRBV29-1,NA,TRBJ2-3,NA
TGCGCCAGCAGCTTGCAGGGAATTTACACAGATACGCAGTATTTT,CASSLQGIYTDTQYF,TRBV5-1,once,TRBJ2-3,NA
TGCGCCAGCAGCTTGGGTATTCAGGGGGCGGAAGGCTACACCTTC,CASSLGIQGAEGYTF,TRBV5-1,NA,TRBJ1-2,TRBD1
TGTGCCAGCAGGACAGGGAGCTCCTACAATGAGCAGTTCTTC,CASRTGSSYNEQFF,TRBV25-1,NA,TRBJ2-1,TRBD1
TGTGCCAGCAGGACCGACAGGGTGAAAGCTTTCTTT,CASRTDRVKAFF,TRBV2,NA,TRBJ1-1,TRBD1
TGTGCCAGCAGCATCGGAGGGGGATACAATGAGCAGTTCTTC,CASSIGGGYNEQFF,TRBV13,NA,TRBJ2-1,NA
TGTGCCAGTAGTATTCTGCAGGGGGCTGGCTACAATGAGCAGTTCTTC,CASSILQGAGYNEQFF,TRBV19,NA,TRBJ2-1,TRBD1
TGTGCCAGCACTGACAGGCCCTCTATCTATGGCTACACCTTC,CASTDRPSIYGYTF,TRBV27,NA,TRBJ1-2,NA
TGTGCCAGCAGTGACCGGACAGGGGGCCTCGAAGCTTTCTTT,CASSDRTGGLEAFF,TRBV2,NA,TRBJ1-1,TRBD1
TGTGCCAGCAGTCCTTTACAGGGGGCATTAAACGAGCAGTACTTC,CASSPLQGALNEQYF,TRBV14,NA,TRBJ2-7,TRBD1
TGTGCCAGCAGCCCCCGGGTGCGGGCTCTTAACTATGGCTACACCTTC,CASSPRVRALNYGYTF,TRBV7-9,NA,TRBJ1-2,NA
TGTGCCAGCTCACCACGACCAGGGGGCTACACCTTC,CASSPRPGGYTF,TRBV18,once,TRBJ1-2,NA
TGTGCCAGCAGCTTAGACAGGGATGGTGAGCAGTTCTTC,CASSLDRDGEQFF,TRBV7-3,NA,TRBJ2-1,TRBD1
TGCAGCGTTGATTCTAGCGGGATGTACAATGAGCAGTTCTTC,CSVDSSGMYNEQFF,TRBV29-1,NA,TRBJ2-1,TRBD2
TGTGCCAGCAGCTTAGCGGGGGGTTCCCCGGGGACGCAGTATTTT,CASSLAGGSPGTQYF,TRBV7-2,few,TRBJ2-3,NA
TGTGCCAGTAGGGGTCAGGGGGATCAGCCCCAGCATTTT,CASRGQGDQPQHF,TRBV19,few,TRBJ1-5,TRBD1
TGTGCCAGCAGCTTTAGCGGGGGGGTCTACAATGAGCAGTTCTTC,CASSFSGGVYNEQFF,TRBV5-4,NA,TRBJ2-1,TRBD2
TGCGCCAGCCTGCCGGTGGGGGGAAGCACAGATACGCAGTATTTT,CASLPVGGSTDTQYF,TRBV5-1,NA,TRBJ2-3,NA
TGTGCCAGCGCCCGGGACAGGGGTTCCTACGAGCAGTACTTC,CASARDRGSYEQYF,TRBV19,NA,TRBJ2-7,TRBD1
TGTGCCAGCAGTGAGTACGAGCAGTACTTC,CASSEYEQYF,TRBV2,medium-sized,TRBJ2-7,NA